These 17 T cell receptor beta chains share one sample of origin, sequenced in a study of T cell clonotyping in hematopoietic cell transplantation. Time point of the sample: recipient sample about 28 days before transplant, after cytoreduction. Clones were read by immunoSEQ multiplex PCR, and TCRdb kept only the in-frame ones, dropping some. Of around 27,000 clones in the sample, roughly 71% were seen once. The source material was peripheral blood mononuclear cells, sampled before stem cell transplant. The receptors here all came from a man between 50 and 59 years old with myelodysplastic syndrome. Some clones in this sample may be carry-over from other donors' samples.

CDR3 sequence (DNA): TGCAGCGTTGAAGAGAGGCGGGGCTCCACTGAAGCTTTCTTT. Its protein is CSVEERRGSTEAFF. This chain connects TRBV29-1 to TRBJ1-1; tentatively, D is TRBD1 (5 bases). The CDR3 has 14 amino acids. V lost 0 bases to trimming and J lost 4 bases, with 12 bases between them. Germline assignment: CDR1 SQVTM and CDR2 ANQGSEA. The full variable domain, in which reference TRBV29-1 and TRBJ1-1 provide the parts outside the CDR3, is SAVISQKPSRDICQRGTSLTIQCQVDSQVTMMFWYRQQPGQSLTLIATANQGSEATYESGFVIDKFPISRPNLTFSTLTVSNMSPEDSSIYLCSVEERRGSTEAFFGQGTRLTVV.

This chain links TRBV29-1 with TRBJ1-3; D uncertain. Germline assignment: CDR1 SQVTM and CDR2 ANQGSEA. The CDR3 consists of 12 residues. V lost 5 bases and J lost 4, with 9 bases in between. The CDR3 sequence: CSVIRSGNTIYF. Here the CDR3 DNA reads TGCAGCGTTATCAGAAGCGGAAACACCATATATTTT.

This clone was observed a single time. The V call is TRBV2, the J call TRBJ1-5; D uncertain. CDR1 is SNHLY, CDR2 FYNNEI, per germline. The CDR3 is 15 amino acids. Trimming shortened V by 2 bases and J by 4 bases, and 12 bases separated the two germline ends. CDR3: CASSEIGRSNQPQHF. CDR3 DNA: TGTGCCAGCAGTGAAATAGGCAGATCAAATCAGCCCCAGCATTTT.

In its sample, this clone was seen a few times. CDR3 coding DNA: TGTGCCAGCAGCGAGGTCGGCGGGAGCAGGTACAATGAGCAGTTCTTC. It is translated as CASSEVGGSRYNEQFF. J is TRBJ2-1 and V is TRBV9; 7 bases fit TRBD2. The CDR3 loop spans 16 amino acids. Unmatched junction bases numbered 10, after V lost 3 bases and J lost 4 bases. Germline-derived CDR1 and CDR2 are SGDLS and YYNGEE. Drawing the rest from reference TRBV9 and TRBJ2-1, the complete variable domain is DSGVTQTPKHLITATGQRVTLRCSPRSGDLSVYWYQQSLDQGLQFLIQYYNGEERAKGNILERFSAQQFPDLHSELNLSSLELGDSALYFCASSEVGGSRYNEQFFGPGTRLTVL.

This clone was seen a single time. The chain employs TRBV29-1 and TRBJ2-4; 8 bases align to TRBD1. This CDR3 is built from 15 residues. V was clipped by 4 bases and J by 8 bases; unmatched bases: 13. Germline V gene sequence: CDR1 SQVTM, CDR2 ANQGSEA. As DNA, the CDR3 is TGCAGCGTTGGGGGTCCGCGGACAGGGAAAGACATTCAGTACTTC. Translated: CSVGGPRTGKDIQYF.

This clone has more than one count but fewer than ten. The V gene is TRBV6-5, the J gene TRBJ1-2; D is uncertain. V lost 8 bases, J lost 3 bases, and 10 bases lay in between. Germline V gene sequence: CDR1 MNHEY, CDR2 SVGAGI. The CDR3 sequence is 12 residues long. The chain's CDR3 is CASRGVYYGYTF. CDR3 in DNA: TGTGCCAGCCGCGGGGTTTACTATGGCTACACCTTC.

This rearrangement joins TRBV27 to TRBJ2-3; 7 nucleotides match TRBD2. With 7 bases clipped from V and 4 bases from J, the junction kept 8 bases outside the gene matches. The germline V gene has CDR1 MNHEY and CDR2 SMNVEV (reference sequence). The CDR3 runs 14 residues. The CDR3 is CASKKLGGADTQYF. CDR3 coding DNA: TGTGCCAGCAAGAAGTTGGGGGGGGCAGATACGCAGTATTTT.

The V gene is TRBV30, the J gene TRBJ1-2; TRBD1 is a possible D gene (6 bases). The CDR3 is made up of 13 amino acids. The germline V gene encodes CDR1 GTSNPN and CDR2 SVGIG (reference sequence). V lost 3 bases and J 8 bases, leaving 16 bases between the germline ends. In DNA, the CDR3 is TGTGCCTGGAGGGAAAGGGGGGAGAGGGGCTACACCTTC. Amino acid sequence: CAWRERGERGYTF.

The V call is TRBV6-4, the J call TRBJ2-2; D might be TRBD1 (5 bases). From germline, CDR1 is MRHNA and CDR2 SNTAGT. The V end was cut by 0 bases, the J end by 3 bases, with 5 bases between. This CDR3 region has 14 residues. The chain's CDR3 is CASSDSGDTGELFF. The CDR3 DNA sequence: TGTGCCAGCAGTGACTCAGGGGACACCGGGGAGCTGTTTTTT.

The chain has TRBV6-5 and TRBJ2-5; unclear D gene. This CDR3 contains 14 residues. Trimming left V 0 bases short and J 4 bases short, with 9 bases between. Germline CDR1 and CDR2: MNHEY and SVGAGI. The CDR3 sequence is CASSYSLGRETQYF. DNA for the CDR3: TGTGCCAGCAGTTACTCTCTAGGACGAGAGACCCAGTACTTC.

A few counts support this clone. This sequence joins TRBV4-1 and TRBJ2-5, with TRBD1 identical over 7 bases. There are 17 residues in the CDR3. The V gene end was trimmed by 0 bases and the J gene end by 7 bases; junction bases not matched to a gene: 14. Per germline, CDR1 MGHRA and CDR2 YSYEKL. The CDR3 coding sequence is TGCGCCAGCAGCCAAGAGGGGGACAGTAAGGGGTGGCGGACCCAGTACTTC. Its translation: CASSQEGDSKGWRTQYF.

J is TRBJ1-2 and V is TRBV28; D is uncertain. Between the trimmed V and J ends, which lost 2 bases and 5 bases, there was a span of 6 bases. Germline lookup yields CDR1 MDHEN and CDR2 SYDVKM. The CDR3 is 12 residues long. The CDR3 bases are TGTGCCAGCAGTTTACCGGGTTATGGCTACACCTTC. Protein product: CASSLPGYGYTF.

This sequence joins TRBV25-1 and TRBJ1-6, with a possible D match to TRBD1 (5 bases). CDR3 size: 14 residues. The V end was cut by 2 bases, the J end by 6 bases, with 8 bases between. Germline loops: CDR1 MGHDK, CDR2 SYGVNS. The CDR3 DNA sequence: TGTGCCAGCAGTGAACAGGGCTTTAATTCACCCCTCCACTTT. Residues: CASSEQGFNSPLHF.

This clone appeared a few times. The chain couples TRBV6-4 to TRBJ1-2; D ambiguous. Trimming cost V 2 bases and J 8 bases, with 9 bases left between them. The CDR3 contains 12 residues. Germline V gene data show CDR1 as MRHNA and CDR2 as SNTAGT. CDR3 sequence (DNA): TGTGCCAGCAGTGACCCACCGGGAGGCTACACCTTC. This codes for CASSDPPGGYTF.

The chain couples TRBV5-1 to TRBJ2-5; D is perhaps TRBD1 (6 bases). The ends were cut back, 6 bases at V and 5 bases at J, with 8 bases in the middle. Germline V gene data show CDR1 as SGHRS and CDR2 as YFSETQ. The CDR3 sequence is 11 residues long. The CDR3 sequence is CASTTGETQYF. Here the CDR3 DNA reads TGCGCCAGCACAACAGGGGAGACCCAGTACTTC.

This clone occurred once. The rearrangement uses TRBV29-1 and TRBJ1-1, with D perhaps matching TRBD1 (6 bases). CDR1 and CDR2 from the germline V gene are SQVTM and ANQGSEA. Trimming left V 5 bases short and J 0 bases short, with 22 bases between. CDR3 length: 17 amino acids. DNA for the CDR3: TGCAGCGTTAAGTGGTCACGGGACACAAACTTGAACACTGAAGCTTTCTTT. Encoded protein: CSVKWSRDTNLNTEAFF. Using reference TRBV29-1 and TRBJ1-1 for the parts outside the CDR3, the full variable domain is SAVISQKPSRDICQRGTSLTIQCQVDSQVTMMFWYRQQPGQSLTLIATANQGSEATYESGFVIDKFPISRPNLTFSTLTVSNMSPEDSSIYLCSVKWSRDTNLNTEAFFGQGTRLTVV.

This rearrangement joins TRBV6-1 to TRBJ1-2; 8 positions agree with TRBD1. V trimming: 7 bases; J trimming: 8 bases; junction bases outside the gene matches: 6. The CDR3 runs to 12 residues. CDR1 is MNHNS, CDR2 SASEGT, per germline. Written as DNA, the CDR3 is TGTGCCAGCACTGGACAGGGTCGAGGCTACACCTTC. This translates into CASTGQGRGYTF.